These T cell receptor beta chains were read from a single sample in a study of untreated major depressive disorder. Sequencing was performed with immunoSEQ multiplex PCR; in TCRdb, only in-frame clones are kept and a portion is missing. The repertoire holds some 21,000 clones, 87% seen once, with around 4.9% in the top ten. The sample was CD4+ T cells from PBMCs. The receptors were sampled from a woman aged 25-40 years in good health. Each CDR3 is given without its conserved first and last residue. Each record gives: V gene, CDR3 protein.

v_call: TRBV28; cdr3_aa: ASMEATDTQY
v_call: TRBV29-1; cdr3_aa: SAFLETQY
v_call: TRBV7-7; cdr3_aa: ASSNQGASEQF
v_call: TRBV29-1; cdr3_aa: SVDRGGPNEQF
v_call: TRBV14; cdr3_aa: ASSPQGTTEAF
v_call: TRBV5-1; cdr3_aa: ASSLSFRMNTEAF
v_call: TRBV11-3; cdr3_aa: ASSLLPGQSYEQY
v_call: TRBV6-5; cdr3_aa: ASTTGQGGNEQY
v_call: TRBV14; cdr3_aa: ASSQDEFRSGGRESEQY
v_call: TRBV6-6; cdr3_aa: ASSIPGVGQPQH
v_call: TRBV25-1; cdr3_aa: ASSKGTTRPEKLF
v_call: TRBV5-1; cdr3_aa: ASSFPEGLGPGGYT
v_call: TRBV2; cdr3_aa: ASNPQVYNEQF
v_call: TRBV6-6; cdr3_aa: ASWGRFLSNQPQH
v_call: TRBV5-1; cdr3_aa: ASSTGVPAGGYT
v_call: TRBV6-6; cdr3_aa: ASSRIMNTEAF
v_call: TRBV7-2; cdr3_aa: ASSFRSAQETQY